Below, 18 T cell receptor beta chains from the same sample are listed, as sequenced in a study of patients and donors after allogeneic stem cell transplantation. From the RT-PCR reads, TCRdb called clonotypes with MiXCR, one entry per CDR3 protein. The table has roughly 41,000 distinct CDR3 sequences, roughly 30% seen once. Sequencing was done on a sample of blood, either unsorted or a sorted T cell fraction (not recorded which). The receptor source for this set is a human donor who was either an allogeneic HSCT recipient or a stem cell or donor lymphocyte infusion donor (not recorded which). It is not recorded whose cells these are; they may come from a transplant donor.

This clonotype was seen more than once but under ten times. The chain carries TRBV20-1 and TRBJ2-3; TRBD2 agrees at 15 bases. CDR3 size: 18 residues. Germline V gives CDR1 DFQATT, CDR2 SNEGSKA (reference sequence). After removal of 6 bases from V and 5 bases from J, the junction contained 15 bases not matched to a gene. The CDR3 DNA sequence: TGCAGTGCAACCCGGACTAGCGGGAGGGCCGCCGTTGGAGATACGCAGTATTTT. Amino acids: CSATRTSGRAAVGDTQYF.

A few counts support this clonotype. The J gene is TRBJ2-2, the V gene TRBV28, with 11 bases matching TRBD2. Trimming took 6 bases from V and 7 from J; bases not matched to a gene: 7. The CDR3 loop spans 15 amino acids. Germline loops: CDR1 MDHEN, CDR2 SYDVKM. The CDR3 is CASRELAGAVGELFF. The CDR3 nucleotides read TGTGCCAGCAGGGAACTAGCGGGAGCTGTCGGGGAGCTGTTTTTT. The whole variable domain, remainder taken from reference TRBV28 and TRBJ2-2, is DVKVTQSSRYLVKRTGEKVFLECVQDMDHENMFWYRQDPGLGLRLIYFSYDVKMKEKGDIPEGYSVSREKKERFSLILESASTNQTSMYLCASRELAGAVGELFFGEGSRLTVL.

In DNA, the CDR3 is TGCAGTGCCATACTAAGGTACGAGCAGTACTTC. Protein sequence: CSAILRYEQYF. The V gene is TRBV20-1, the J gene TRBJ2-7; D is ambiguous. The CDR3 is made up of 11 amino acids. V shed 6 bases and J shed 4 bases, with 10 bases lying between them. CDR1 and CDR2 (germline): DFQATT, SNEGSKA (reference sequence).

The V gene is TRBV27, the J gene TRBJ2-7; D unclear. CDR3 length: 13 residues. Germline V gene sequence: CDR1 MNHEY, CDR2 SMNVEV (reference sequence). Trimming removed 5 bases at V and 7 bases at J, with 15 bases between. CDR3 sequence reads: CASSPTTLREQYF. CDR3 coding DNA: TGTGCCAGCAGTCCTACGACTCTCAGGGAGCAGTACTTC.

The chain joins TRBV10-3 to TRBJ2-6; D may be TRBD1 (5 bases). Looked up from germline, CDR1 is ENHRY and CDR2 is SYGVKD. The V end was cut by 7 bases, the J end by 0 bases, with 16 bases between. This CDR3 comprises 17 residues. The CDR3 loop is CAIKTGSPASGANVLTF. The CDR3 nucleotides read TGTGCCATCAAAACAGGTTCCCCCGCCTCTGGGGCCAACGTCCTGACTTTC.

This clonotype was picked up a small number of times. The chain recombines TRBV6-5 with TRBJ2-7, with 9 bases lining up with TRBD2. This CDR3 contains 15 residues. J lost 0 bases, V lost 2 bases, and 2 bases had no gene match. Germline CDR1 is MNHEY and CDR2 is SVGAGI. The CDR3 sequence: CASSYLTSGSYEQYF. The CDR3 nucleotides are TGTGCCAGCAGTTACCTGACTAGCGGCTCCTACGAGCAGTACTTC.

This clonotype turned up a few times. The rearrangement uses TRBV20-1 and TRBJ1-3, with D possibly TRBD1 on 6 matching bases. Between the trimmed V and J ends, which lost 3 bases and 4 bases, there was a span of 16 bases. The germline V gene has CDR1 DFQATT and CDR2 SNEGSKA (reference sequence). The CDR3 contains 15 residues. CDR3 nucleotides: TGCAGTGCTAGGATGCTACAGGGTAGCGGAAACACCATATATTTT. Amino acid sequence: CSARMLQGSGNTIYF.

This clonotype turned up a few times. V and J are TRBV20-1 and TRBJ1-1; TRBD1 agrees at 8 bases. Germline assignment: CDR1 DFQATT and CDR2 SNEGSKA (reference sequence). The CDR3 sequence is 13 residues long. With 6 bases clipped from V and 2 bases from J, the junction kept 5 bases outside the gene matches. For the CDR3, the DNA is TGCAGTGCGACAGGGGAGGTTAACACTGAAGCTTTCTTT. Translating it yields CSATGEVNTEAFF.

In its sample, this clonotype was seen a few times. The chain employs TRBV28 and TRBJ1-5; possible D gene TRBD1, 6 bases. Per the germline V gene, CDR1 is MDHEN and CDR2 is SYDVKM. V was cut by 6 bases and J by 1 base, with 10 bases left in between. The CDR3 has 14 amino acids. For the CDR3, the DNA is TGTGCCAGCAGCGACAGGTCGAGCAATCAGCCCCAGCATTTT. Translating gives CASSDRSSNQPQHF. The full variable domain, its missing parts supplied by reference TRBV28 and TRBJ1-5, is DVKVTQSSRYLVKRTGEKVFLECVQDMDHENMFWYRQDPGLGLRLIYFSYDVKMKEKGDIPEGYSVSREKKERFSLILESASTNQTSMYLCASSDRSSNQPQHFGDGTRLSIL.

This clonotype was observed at least ten times. This chain links TRBV6-6 with TRBJ1-2; unclear D gene. Trimming shortened V by 2 bases and J by 5 bases, and 9 bases separated the two germline ends. This CDR3 contains 13 residues. In germline, CDR1 is MNHNY, CDR2 SVGAGI (reference sequence). CDR3 amino acids: CASSYGYVYGYTF. The CDR3 nucleotides are TGTGCCAGCAGTTACGGATATGTATATGGCTACACCTTC.

The chain couples TRBV4-3 to TRBJ2-1; the match to TRBD2 covers 11 bases. The CDR3 covers 17 residues. Germline trimming cut 0 bases from V and 9 bases from J; bases unmatched to any gene: 10. CDR1 and CDR2 from the germline V gene are LGHNA and YSLEER. Here the CDR3 reads CASSQDPLAGGKGEQFF. DNA of the CDR3: TGCGCCAGCAGCCAAGATCCGTTAGCGGGAGGGAAAGGTGAGCAGTTCTTC.

This clonotype was recorded at least ten times. The chain recombines TRBV29-1 with TRBJ1-1, with D possibly matching TRBD1 (5 bases). This CDR3 contains 13 residues. Trimming took off 6 bases at V and 1 base at J, with 12 bases between the two ends. From germline, CDR1 is SQVTM and CDR2 ANQGSEA. DNA for the CDR3: TGCAGCGTGAATCAAGGACAGAACACTGAAGCTTTCTTT. Its protein product is CSVNQGQNTEAFF.

This clonotype has more than one count but fewer than ten. The chain uses TRBV24-1 and TRBJ2-7; 9 nucleotides line up with TRBD2. This CDR3 has 17 residues. Germline CDR1 reads KGHDR; CDR2 reads SFDVKD. V gave up 0 bases and J gave up 4 bases; unmatched junction bases: 9. The CDR3 DNA reads as TGTGCCACCAGTGATTTGGGAATAGCGGGAGATATATACGAGCAGTACTTC. Translating it yields CATSDLGIAGDIYEQYF.

There are a few counts of this clonotype. The chain has TRBV6-2 or TRBV6-3 and TRBJ1-1; D might be TRBD1 (6 bases). Looked up from germline, CDR1 is MNHEY and CDR2 is SVGEGT. Trimming stripped 3 bases from V and 5 bases from J, with 16 bases between. There are 15 residues in the CDR3. The CDR3 reads CASSYSGTLRTEAFF. The CDR3 DNA is TGTGCCAGCAGTTATTCGGGGACACTGAGGACTGAAGCTTTCTTT.

The table lists this clonotype with many counts. The chain has TRBV6-5 and TRBJ1-6, with D hard to call. Germline V gives CDR1 MNHEY, CDR2 SVGAGI. The V gene lost 1 base and the J gene lost 7 bases, with 11 bases spanning the gap. This CDR3 contains 15 residues. CDR3 residues: CASSYFPKRNSPLHF. CDR3 bases: TGTGCCAGCAGTTACTTCCCAAAGCGGAATTCACCCCTCCACTTT.

This clonotype appeared a few times. The CDR3 here is CASRGGRSPGEQFF. CDR3 coding DNA: TGTGCCAGCAGGGGCGGGAGGTCCCCTGGGGAGCAGTTCTTC. The chain couples TRBV6-5 to TRBJ2-1; 8 bases line up with TRBD2. CDR1 and CDR2 from the germline V gene are MNHEY and SVGAGI. The CDR3 runs 14 residues. The ends lost 6 bases at V and 10 bases at J; junction bases unmatched: 11.

The chain carries TRBV7-3 and TRBJ1-2, with TRBD1 matching 7 bases. CDR3 length: 12 amino acids. V lost 5 bases, J lost 8 bases, and 5 bases stayed unmatched. The germline V gene encodes CDR1 SGHTA and CDR2 FQGTGA. The CDR3 DNA follows: TGTGCCAGCAGCCTTCCGGGACAGGGCTACACCTTC. It translates to CASSLPGQGYTF.

This chain joins TRBV5-6 and TRBJ1-5; D not resolved. From germline, CDR1 is SGHDT and CDR2 YYEEEE. Deletions cut 1 base from V and 5 bases from J, with 10 bases between. This CDR3 has 14 residues. CDR3 loop: CASSLMVSDQPQHF. CDR3 DNA sequence: TGTGCCAGCAGCTTGATGGTCAGCGATCAGCCCCAGCATTTT.